This T cell receptor (beta chain) was retrieved from a study of blood T cells in healthy people across ages. Primers used in a second PCR of about 7 to 12 cycles were a sample-barcoded 5' primer and a J-beta primer mix. Each CDR3 protein gets one entry after TCRdb re-called the 5' RACE reads with MiXCR. Of about 780,000 distinct CDR3 sequences listed, around half are singletons. Per sample, no less than 6 micrograms of total RNA were extracted. V was pared by 7 bases and J by 4 bases, with 9 bases of the junction left unmatched. The CDR3 has 13 amino acids. The germline V gene has CDR1 SQVTM and CDR2 ANQGSEA.

Input material: blood. This receptor was obtained from a man older than 75 in good health. The chain is built from TRBV29-1 and TRBJ1-2; 7 bases line up with TRBD1. The CDR3 loop reads CSAIPRDSYGYTF. For the CDR3, the DNA is TGCAGCGCAATCCCTAGGGACAGCTATGGCTACACCTTC.